The following is a TCR beta chain sequence with its context. The antigen is undetermined. This specimen belongs to a study of OX40 agonist ivuxolimab in advanced cancers. Study-wide background: Ivuxolimab doses were 0.01, 0.1, 0.3, 1.5, 3 or 10 mg/kg every 2 weeks.

The CDR3 runs to 14 residues. V dropped 5 bases and J dropped 6 bases, with 13 bases sitting between them. CDR1 is SGHTA, CDR2 FQGNSA, per germline. The study's findings and limits: Expanded clones belonging to CD8+ T cells outnumbered, on average, those of CD4+. Relatively little clonal expansion, among the lowest observed, appeared in partial responders at 0.1-3.0 mg/kg. Among some nonresponders, normalized T-cell clonal expansion was also low.

The assay was immunoSEQ multiplex PCR, and TCRdb's table has in-frame clones only and misses some. The data contain more than 60,000 clones, 80% to 85% of them singletons. Sequencing was performed on CD4+ or CD8+ T cells sorted from blood, taken in a trial of the OX40 agonist ivuxolimab. The source of this sequence is an adult with an advanced solid tumor such as melanoma, head and neck, liver or kidney cancer. The chain has TRBV7-2 and TRBJ1-4, with a possible D match to TRBD1 (5 bases). For the CDR3, the DNA is TGTGCCAGCAGCCTACACAGGACCGATGAAAAACTGTTTTTT. Translated: CASSLHRTDEKLFF.